This T cell receptor (beta chain) originates from a study of blood T cell repertoires in COVID-19. Overall study context: The samples span acute and convalescent COVID-19 from the United States, Italy and Spain. T cells, B-cell-depleted T cells, or PBMCs supplied cDNA or gDNA.

In the original workflow: Nucleated cell counts were estimated from reference gene primer amplification. The table came from immunoSEQ multiplex PCR; TCRdb's copy has only in-frame clones and leaves some out. V, J and clone size are those of that table, while D and trimming were read from the DNA. The sample gives approximately 31,000 clones, roughly 85% of which show up once; around 8.6% is in the top ten. V lost 8 bases to trimming and J lost 10 bases, with 14 bases between them. This CDR3 has 12 amino acids. V and J are TRBV12-3 or TRBV12-4 and TRBJ1-4; D is uncertain. The TCR was taken from a man older than 75 with active COVID-19. The sequencing input was peripheral blood. The CDR3 is CASRGGVGKLFF. The DNA for the CDR3 is TGTGCCAGCCGTGGCGGAGTGGGAAAACTGTTTTTT.